The next 11 T cell receptor beta chains were all read from a single sample in a study of T cells in placental villitis. Sequencing used immunoSEQ v4. Sequencing used immunoSEQ multiplex PCR; TCRdb keeps in-frame clones, though not all of them. The sample has several thousand clones, 78% seen once; the top ten hold more than 7.5%. Sequences were obtained from placental tissue containing maternal and fetal cells. Receptor source: a human patient with infectious villitis; the placental T cells may come from both mother and fetus.

The chain uses TRBV2 and TRBJ1-2, with 9 bases matching TRBD1. The CDR3 runs to 19 residues. The germline gives CDR1 SNHLY, CDR2 FYNNEI. V lost 8 bases, J lost 3 bases, and 22 bases stayed unmatched. DNA of the CDR3: TGTGCCAGCTTGTTGAACCAAAACAGGGGGCCGGGCCCCGACTATGGCTACACCTTC. Protein product: CASLLNQNRGPGPDYGYTF.

The chain is built from TRBV18 and TRBJ2-3; 10 nucleotides match TRBD2. Germline CDR1 and CDR2: KGHSH and LQKENI. This CDR3 has 16 amino acids. With 4 bases clipped from V and 0 bases from J, the junction kept 4 bases outside the gene matches. CDR3 nucleotide sequence: TGTGCCAGCTCACGAGCGGGGGGGACTAGCACAGATACGCAGTATTTT. The encoded protein is CASSRAGGTSTDTQYF.

This chain links TRBV18 with TRBJ1-5; the D gene is possibly TRBD1 (6 bases). Germline loops: CDR1 KGHSH, CDR2 LQKENI. Trimming took off 2 bases at V and 1 base at J, with 12 bases between the two ends. The CDR3 totals 16 residues. CDR3 region: CASSPFGTRSNQPQHF. The CDR3, as DNA: TGTGCCAGCTCACCATTCGGGACAAGAAGCAATCAGCCCCAGCATTTT.

This clone appeared a single time. One junction end does not reproduce the germline sequence, and a read error may be involved. Other DNA sequences of this sample code for an identical CDR3. For the CDR3, the DNA is TGTGCTAGCAGTTACCTTGGAGGGAGCTCCTACGAGCAGTACTTC. This encodes CASSYLGGSSYEQYF. This sequence joins TRBV6-2 or TRBV6-3 and TRBJ2-7, with TRBD2 as a possible D gene (6 bases). CDR3 size: 15 residues. The germline gives CDR1 MNHEY, CDR2 SVGEGT.

The rearrangement links TRBV18 to TRBJ2-1; tentatively, D is TRBD1 (6 bases). The CDR3 runs 12 residues. The germline V gene encodes CDR1 KGHSH and CDR2 LQKENI. V was shortened by 4 bases and J by 6 bases, with 7 bases between the two germline ends. CDR3 sequence (DNA): TGTGCCAGCTCACTACAGGGCAATGAGCAGTTCTTC. Translated: CASSLQGNEQFF.

The chain uses TRBV6-5 and TRBJ2-5; 8 bases fit TRBD1. The CDR3 covers 15 residues. Germline V CDR1 and CDR2: MNHEY, SVGAGI. V gave up 5 bases and J gave up 7 bases; unmatched junction bases: 12. The DNA of the CDR3 is TGTGCCAGCAGTCCATTACAGGGGGTAGGGGGGACCCAGTACTTC. Protein: CASSPLQGVGGTQYF.

This clone occurred once. The CDR3 coding sequence is TGCAGCGTTGCTAGGGGGACCTATGGCTACACCTTC. Its translation is CSVARGTYGYTF. J is TRBJ1-2 and V is TRBV29-1, with D tentatively TRBD1 (6 bases). Germline CDR1 reads SQVTM; CDR2 reads ANQGSEA. This CDR3 has 12 amino acids. V dropped 4 bases and J dropped 4 bases, with 10 bases sitting between them.

The chain recombines TRBV4-3 with TRBJ1-5, with D uncertain. Trimming took 7 bases from V and 5 from J, leaving 24 bases between them. The CDR3 covers 17 residues. From germline, CDR1 is LGHNA and CDR2 YSLEER. This chain's CDR3 is CASKGVGKFHPHQPQHF. In DNA form, the CDR3 reads TGCGCCAGCAAGGGTGTGGGGAAATTTCACCCTCATCAGCCCCAGCATTTT.

The V and J genes are TRBV5-6 and TRBJ2-1; tentatively, D is TRBD1 (5 bases). Germline V gene lookup returns CDR1 SGHDT and CDR2 YYEEEE. V was shortened by 4 bases and J by 5 bases, with 13 bases between the two germline ends. This CDR3 has 14 residues. CDR3 residues: CASSKQGWDNEQFF. The CDR3 region has the DNA TGTGCCAGCAGCAAGCAGGGTTGGGACAATGAGCAGTTCTTC.

J is TRBJ1-6 and V is TRBV7-2; no firm D call. This CDR3 region has 13 residues. Per germline, CDR1 SGHTA and CDR2 FQGNSA. V was cut by 1 base and J by 9 bases, with 7 bases left in between. CDR3 region: CASSLDVSSPLHF. CDR3 DNA: TGTGCCAGCAGCTTAGACGTTAGTTCACCCCTCCACTTT.

Worth noting for this clone: Possible read error: a much larger clone is one base away. The chain links TRBV7-6 to TRBJ1-4, with a possible D match to TRBD1 (6 bases). CDR1 is SGHVS and CDR2 is FNYEAQ in the germline V gene. The CDR3 is 16 amino acids. The CDR3 protein is CASSLAPGATNKKLFF. CDR3 in DNA: TGTGCCAGCAGCTTAGCCCCGGGGGCAACTAATAAAAAACTGTTTTTT.